Shown below are 15 T cell receptor beta chains from a single sample sequenced in a study of blood T cell repertoires in COVID-19 (TCRdb year 2020). Libraries were prepared through the immunoSEQ multiplex PCR assay. TCRdb re-hosts the immuneACCESS table, in-frame sequences only. Its copies lack some clones; in the studies checked, an unresolved V gene accounts for under half of them, and the cause for the rest is not known. This sample has under 30,000 clones in its table, and around 86% of those were observed once. 10% to 15% of the sample goes to the ten largest clones. Sequenced sample: peripheral blood. The source is a human donor in a cohort sampled during active COVID-19. The donor label of this sample is uncertain.

The gene calls are TRBV9 and TRBJ2-3; D is perhaps TRBD2 (5 bases). The germline gives CDR1 SGDLS, CDR2 YYNGEE. The CDR3 is 15 residues long. Trimming shortened V by 0 bases and J by 3 bases, and 11 bases separated the two germline ends. The CDR3 here is CASSVVKLVTDTQYF. As DNA, the CDR3 is TGTGCCAGCAGCGTAGTCAAACTAGTTACAGATACGCAGTATTTT.

The chain has TRBV18 and TRBJ2-1, with 7 bases matching TRBD1. The J segment lost 5 bases and the V segment lost 1 base, leaving 2 bases of the junction unmatched. Germline CDR1 and CDR2: KGHSH and LQKENI. This CDR3 spans 14 amino acids. The CDR3 is CASSPRQGDNEQFF. CDR3 bases: TGTGCCAGCTCACCACGGCAGGGGGACAATGAGCAGTTCTTC. The full variable domain, its missing parts supplied by reference TRBV18 and TRBJ2-1, is NAGVMQNPRHLVRRRGQEARLRCSPMKGHSHVYWYRQLPEEGLKFMVYLQKENIIDESGMPKERFSAEFPKEGPSILRIQQVVRGDSAAYFCASSPRQGDNEQFFGPGTRLTVL.

The chain carries TRBV6-5 and TRBJ2-7; D is ambiguous. This CDR3 has 11 residues. Germline V gene sequence: CDR1 MNHEY, CDR2 SVGAGI. Trimming took 2 bases from V and 6 from J, leaving 5 bases between them. The CDR3 DNA follows: TGTGCCAGCAGTTACAAGCGCGAGCAGTACTTC. The encoded protein is CASSYKREQYF.

The CDR3 reads CASSSSGQETQYF. CDR3 nucleotide sequence: TGTGCCAGCAGTTCGAGTGGCCAAGAGACCCAGTACTTC. The chain couples TRBV7-9 to TRBJ2-5, with unresolved D. V was pared by 6 bases and J by 1 base, with 9 bases between. The CDR3 loop spans 13 amino acids. The germline V gene encodes CDR1 SEHNR and CDR2 FQNEAQ (reference sequence).

This chain uses TRBV6-5 with TRBJ1-5; tentatively, D is TRBD1 (6 bases). Germline V CDR1 and CDR2: MNHEY, SVGAGI. Trimming stripped 5 bases from V and 3 bases from J, with 11 bases between. The CDR3 length is 14 residues. The CDR3 protein is CASSKQGTNQPQHF. CDR3 sequence (DNA): TGTGCCAGCAGTAAACAGGGTACCAATCAGCCCCAGCATTTT.

The rearrangement uses TRBV19 and TRBJ2-3; no clear D. Germline V CDR1 and CDR2: LNHDA, SQIVND (reference sequence). The CDR3 has 13 amino acids. V was cut by 2 bases and J by 6 bases, with 9 bases left in between. The chain's CDR3 is CASSIKLPDTQYF. In nucleotides, the CDR3 is TGTGCCAGTAGTATAAAGCTTCCGGATACGCAGTATTTT.

This chain uses TRBV5-1 with TRBJ2-1; TRBD2 agrees at 10 bases. The junction had 2 bases not matched to a gene; V was cut back by 3 bases and J by 5 bases. The V gene's germline CDR1 is SGHRS and CDR2 YFSETQ. The CDR3 is 14 residues long. The CDR3 loop reads CASSSTSGDNEQFF. In DNA form, the CDR3 reads TGCGCCAGCAGCTCTACTAGCGGGGACAATGAGCAGTTCTTC. The full variable domain, with the rest looked up from reference TRBV5-1 and TRBJ2-1, is KAGVTQTPRYLIKTRGQQVTLSCSPISGHRSVSWYQQTPGQGLQFLFEYFSETQRNKGNFPGRFSGRQFSNSRSEMNVSTLELGDSALYLCASSSTSGDNEQFFGPGTRLTVL.

The chain combines TRBV7-6 with TRBJ2-1; 7 bases match TRBD2. The CDR3 spans 13 residues. V gave up 8 bases and J gave up 3 bases; unmatched junction bases: 4. In germline, CDR1 is SGHVS, CDR2 FNYEAQ. DNA of the CDR3: TGTGCCAGCGCGAGGGAGGGCTACAATGAGCAGTTCTTC. As protein: CASAREGYNEQFF.

The chain couples TRBV25-1 to TRBJ2-5; tentative D call: TRBD1 (5 bases). Germline CDR1 reads MGHDK; CDR2 reads SYGVNS. Trimming stripped 3 bases from V and 5 bases from J, with 16 bases between. The length of the CDR3 is 15 residues. CDR3 nucleotides: TGTGCCAGCAGTGACGTCTCCGCATACAGGGAGACCCAGTACTTC. Its translation is CASSDVSAYRETQYF.

The V and J genes are TRBV5-1 and TRBJ1-1; a weak D match, TRBD1 (5 bases). The CDR3 loop spans 15 amino acids. V lost 4 bases and J lost 2, with 15 bases in between. The germline V gene encodes CDR1 SGHRS and CDR2 YFSETQ. In DNA form, the CDR3 reads TGCGCCAGCAGCCCTCGGGGACTTATAAACACTGAAGCTTTCTTT. Translating it yields CASSPRGLINTEAFF.

The chain has TRBV6-5 and TRBJ2-1; TRBD1 matches 9 bases. CDR3 size: 16 residues. With 4 bases clipped from V and 8 bases from J, the junction kept 12 bases outside the gene matches. Germline loops: CDR1 MNHEY, CDR2 SVGAGI. CDR3 residues: CASSLYRGPLADEQFF. In DNA, the CDR3 is TGTGCCAGCAGTTTGTACAGGGGGCCTCTCGCGGATGAGCAGTTCTTC.

The chain combines TRBV18 with TRBJ2-5, with no clear D. Trimming removed 2 bases at V and 1 base at J, with 8 bases between. Germline V gives CDR1 KGHSH, CDR2 LQKENI. The CDR3 has 14 residues. The CDR3 is CASSPAVSQETQYF. For the CDR3, the DNA is TGTGCCAGCTCACCAGCCGTCAGCCAAGAGACCCAGTACTTC.

The rearrangement uses TRBV30 and TRBJ2-7, with D possibly TRBD2 on 6 matching bases. The CDR3 consists of 14 residues. Trimming shortened V by 3 bases and J by 3 bases, and 15 bases separated the two germline ends. The germline V gene has CDR1 GTSNPN and CDR2 SVGIG (reference sequence). CDR3 in DNA: TGTGCCTGGAGCTCAGGGAAAGCGGGCTACGAGCAGTACTTC. Its protein product is CAWSSGKAGYEQYF.

The chain recombines TRBV19 with TRBJ2-5, with a weak D call TRBD1 (5 bases). V was shortened by 6 bases and J by 4 bases, with 12 bases between the two germline ends. CDR3 length equals 13 residues. CDR1 and CDR2 (germline): LNHDA, SQIVND (reference sequence). The CDR3 region is CASRSGLGETQYF. DNA of the CDR3: TGTGCCAGTAGATCAGGGTTGGGAGAGACCCAGTACTTC.

This chain links TRBV10-3 with TRBJ2-7; 10 bases are shared with TRBD1. Per germline, CDR1 ENHRY and CDR2 SYGVKD. V shed 5 bases, J shed 5 bases, and the junction held 6 bases outside the gene matches. This CDR3 is built from 14 residues. Here the CDR3 reads CAISKTGTGDEQYF. In nucleotides, the CDR3 is TGTGCCATCAGTAAAACCGGGACAGGGGACGAGCAGTACTTC.